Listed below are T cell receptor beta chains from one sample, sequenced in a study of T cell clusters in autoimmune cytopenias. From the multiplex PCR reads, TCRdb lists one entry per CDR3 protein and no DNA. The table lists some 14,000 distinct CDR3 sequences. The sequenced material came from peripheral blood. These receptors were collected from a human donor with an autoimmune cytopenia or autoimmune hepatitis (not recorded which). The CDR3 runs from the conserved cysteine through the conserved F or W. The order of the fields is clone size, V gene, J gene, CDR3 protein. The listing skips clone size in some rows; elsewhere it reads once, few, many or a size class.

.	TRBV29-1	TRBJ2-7	CSVALALGEQYF
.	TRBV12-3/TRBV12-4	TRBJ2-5	CASSFSGSGTQYF
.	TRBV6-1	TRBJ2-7	CASSRQAPTYEQYF
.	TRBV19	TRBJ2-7	CASSRDRNSYEQYF
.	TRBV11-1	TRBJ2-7	CASSAPGLAGGLEQYF
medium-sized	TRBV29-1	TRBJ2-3	CSVDWEKLDTQYF
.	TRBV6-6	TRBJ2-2	CALSLGNTGELFF
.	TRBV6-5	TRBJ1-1	CASSRVSTEAFF
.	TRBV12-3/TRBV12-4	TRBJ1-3	CASSTTFPRNTIYF
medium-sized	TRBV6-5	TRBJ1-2	CASRRTGGGYGYTF
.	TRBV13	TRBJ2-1	CASSLVAGYNEQFF
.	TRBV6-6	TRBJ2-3	CASSPAGAPPHTQYF
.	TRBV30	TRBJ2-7	CAWSPSGSYEQYF
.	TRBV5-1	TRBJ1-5	CASSCPRPGAFQPQHF
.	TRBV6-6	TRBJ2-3	CASIGTEYTDTQYF
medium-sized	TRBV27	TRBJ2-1	CASSLWGEKAYNEQFF
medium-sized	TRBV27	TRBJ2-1	CASSPWTAGAGGSYNEQFF
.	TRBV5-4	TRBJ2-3	CASSLELAADTQYF